These 7 T cell receptor beta chains came from one sample sequenced in a study of T cell responses to AZD1222 COVID-19 vaccine. Assay: immunoSEQ multiplex PCR; the TCRdb copy retains only in-frame clones and omits some. The sample yields 110,000 or so clones, about 80% seen once. The input for sequencing was peripheral blood, taken on day 0 of AZD1222 vaccination. These TCRs come from an adult in good health.

The CDR3 loop is CASSITGYTGELFF. CDR3 in DNA: TGTGCCAGTAGTATCACAGGGTACACCGGGGAGCTGTTTTTT. The chain joins TRBV19 to TRBJ2-2; D might be TRBD1 (6 bases). The CDR3 is 14 residues long. V gave up 3 bases and J gave up 3 bases, with 8 bases separating them. Germline V gene data show CDR1 as LNHDA and CDR2 as SQIVND (reference sequence).

The CDR3 bases are TGTGCCAGCAGCTTAGAGCCGGGCTACGAGCAGTACTTC. Translation gives CASSLEPGYEQYF. The chain couples TRBV11-2 to TRBJ2-7; D call uncertain. This CDR3 has 13 amino acids. Germline values: CDR1 SGHAT, CDR2 FQNNGV. V lost 0 bases and J lost 3, with 6 bases in between.

The chain links TRBV25-1 to TRBJ1-1; TRBD1 might be the D (5 bases). Per the germline V gene, CDR1 is MGHDK and CDR2 is SYGVNS. Trimming removed 3 bases at V and 4 bases at J, with 9 bases between. This CDR3 has 13 residues. The DNA of the CDR3 is TGTGCCAGCAGTGACAGGGAGAGCACTGAAGCTTTCTTT. Encoded protein: CASSDRESTEAFF.

The chain recombines TRBV7-8 with TRBJ2-5; D perhaps matches TRBD1 (5 bases). This CDR3 contains 15 residues. Germline assignment: CDR1 SGHVS and CDR2 FQNEAQ. V was clipped by 3 bases and J by 2 bases, with 13 bases between them. CDR3: CASSFVTGTQETQYF. In DNA form, the CDR3 reads TGTGCCAGCAGCTTCGTAACAGGCACACAAGAGACCCAGTACTTC.

The CDR3 nucleotides read TGTGCCAGCAGTCCCGCGCGGGGACAGGGGGCTAAAGGCTACACCTTC. It encodes CASSPARGQGAKGYTF. V is TRBV3-1 (or the pseudogene TRBV3-2) and J is TRBJ1-2, with TRBD1 matching over 12 bases. The CDR3 has 16 amino acids. The junction had 13 bases not matched to a gene; V was cut back by 6 bases and J by 8 bases. Germline CDR1 is LGHDT and CDR2 is YNNKEL (reference sequence).

This rearrangement joins TRBV9 to TRBJ1-6; D unresolved. V was trimmed by 8 bases and J by 0 bases, leaving 15 bases between them. CDR1 is SGDLS and CDR2 is YYNGEE in the germline V gene. The CDR3 loop spans 16 amino acids. The CDR3 bases are TGTGCCAGTGGACGTTCCCGGAGCTCCTATAATTCACCCCTCCACTTT. It yields the protein CASGRSRSSYNSPLHF.

The gene calls are TRBV12-3 or TRBV12-4 and TRBJ2-1; the D is unclear. The CDR3 is 13 residues long. Trimming removed 1 base from V and 4 bases from J, with 5 bases in between. The CDR3 reads CASSLGRYNEQFF. The CDR3 DNA is TGTGCCAGCAGTTTAGGACGGTACAATGAGCAGTTCTTC.